A selection of T cell receptor beta chains follows, all from one sample in a study of cytomegalovirus exposure and HLA in healthy donors. Sequencing used immunoSEQ multiplex PCR; TCRdb keeps in-frame clones, though not all of them. Of 140,000 to 150,000 clones in the sample, about 72% were seen once. Sequencing was done on a sample of PBMCs. These receptors all come from a man between 60 and 75 years old in good health and CMV-seronegative. CDR3s include the opening cysteine and the closing phenylalanine or tryptophan. The D gene is left open where the match is weak. Size tells how often a clone was seen (once, few, many) or the class of an expanded clone, and some rows leave it out.

V: TRBV2; J: TRBJ1-6; size: -; D: -; DNA: TGTGCCAGCAGTGAGACACTCTCCTATAATTCACCCCTCCACTTT; CDR3: CASSETLSYNSPLHF
V: TRBV19; J: TRBJ1-1; size: -; D: -; DNA: TGTGCCAGTAGTATGACAGGAACGAACACTGAAGCTTTCTTT; CDR3: CASSMTGTNTEAFF
V: TRBV19; J: TRBJ2-2; size: once; D: TRBD1; DNA: TGTGCCAGTAGTTTCCGGACAGGGGGTGGGGAGCTGTTTTTT; CDR3: CASSFRTGGGELFF
V: TRBV10-3; J: TRBJ1-3; size: -; D: -; DNA: TGTGCCATCAGTGAGTCCGGAGGCTATTCCTCTGGAAACACCATATATTTT; CDR3: CAISESGGYSSGNTIYF
V: TRBV10-1; J: TRBJ2-7; size: -; D: TRBD1; DNA: TGCGCTCTATCCGGGACAGGGGGCTACGAGCAGTACTTC; CDR3: CALSGTGGYEQYF
V: TRBV7-9; J: TRBJ2-1; size: -; D: -; DNA: TGTGCCAGCAGCTTAGTTCTCACAGCCCTCTCCTACAATGAGCAGTTCTTC; CDR3: CASSLVLTALSYNEQFF
V: TRBV15; J: TRBJ2-7; size: few; D: -; DNA: TGTGCCACCAGCAGAGATGGGGCGGTGCTTTACGAGCAGTACTTC; CDR3: CATSRDGAVLYEQYF
V: TRBV27; J: TRBJ2-6; size: -; D: TRBD2; DNA: TGTGCCAGCGGGACTAGCGGGACCACGCGGGGGGCCAACGTCCTGACTTTC; CDR3: CASGTSGTTRGANVLTF
V: TRBV19; J: TRBJ1-2; size: -; D: TRBD1; DNA: TGTGCCAGTAGCCAGGACAGGGAGATCGGCGGCTACACCTTC; CDR3: CASSQDREIGGYTF
V: TRBV27; J: TRBJ2-7; size: few; D: -; DNA: TGTGCCAGCAGTTTAGTCGCAGGGTCCCACGAGCAGTACTTC; CDR3: CASSLVAGSHEQYF
V: TRBV30; J: TRBJ1-3; size: -; D: -; DNA: TGTGCCTTCCTGCAGGGAGGGCAATACGCTGGAAACACCATATATTTT; CDR3: CAFLQGGQYAGNTIYF
V: TRBV4-3; J: TRBJ2-5; size: -; D: TRBD2; DNA: TGCGCCAGCAGCCAAACTAGCGGGCCCCAAGAGACCCAGTACTTC; CDR3: CASSQTSGPQETQYF
V: TRBV7-8; J: TRBJ2-4; size: -; D: -; DNA: TGTGCCAGCAGCCAACTTCGGGAGAACATTCAGTACTTC; CDR3: CASSQLRENIQYF
V: TRBV27; J: TRBJ2-7; size: -; D: -; DNA: TGTGCCAGCAGGCCACGCGCAGGCACAACCTACGAGCAGTACTTC; CDR3: CASRPRAGTTYEQYF
V: TRBV4-2; J: TRBJ2-1; size: -; D: TRBD2; DNA: TGTGCCAGCAGACCAGGGCGGGAGGGTGAGCAGTTCTTC; CDR3: CASRPGREGEQFF
V: TRBV6-5; J: TRBJ2-7; size: -; D: -; DNA: TGTGCCAGCAGTTACTCGGTGGGGCATTACGAGCAGTACTTC; CDR3: CASSYSVGHYEQYF
V: TRBV18; J: TRBJ1-1; size: -; D: TRBD1; DNA: TGTGCCAGCTCACCACCGTCAGGGGGACGAGGCACTGAAGCTTTCTTT; CDR3: CASSPPSGGRGTEAFF
V: TRBV6-5; J: TRBJ2-3; size: -; D: TRBD2; DNA: TGTGCCAGCAGTTGGGCGGGACTAGCGGACACAGATACGCAGTATTTT; CDR3: CASSWAGLADTDTQYF
V: TRBV28; J: TRBJ1-1; size: -; D: -; DNA: TGTGCCAGTTTCCCGGCGGGTTTATACACTGAAGCTTTCTTT; CDR3: CASFPAGLYTEAFF
V: TRBV19; J: TRBJ2-2; size: -; D: TRBD2; DNA: TGTGCCAGTAGTATAGGTCCTAGCGGGATGGTCAACACCGGGGAGCTGTTTTTT; CDR3: CASSIGPSGMVNTGELFF
V: TRBV9; J: TRBJ2-2; size: -; D: TRBD2; DNA: TGTGCCAGCAGCGTAGTGACTAGCGGGACCGGGGAGCTGTTTTTT; CDR3: CASSVVTSGTGELFF
V: TRBV7-6; J: TRBJ2-6; size: -; D: -; DNA: TGTGCCAGCAGCTTAGGACAGGCCGGGGCCAACGTCCTGACTTTC; CDR3: CASSLGQAGANVLTF
V: TRBV18; J: TRBJ1-1; size: -; D: -; DNA: TGTGCCAGCTCTGAAGGCTCGGGGACTGAAGCTTTCTTT; CDR3: CASSEGSGTEAFF
V: TRBV19; J: TRBJ2-6; size: few; D: -; DNA: TGTGCCAGTAGTATAGGGGCCGACTCTGGGGCCAACGTCCTGACTTTC; CDR3: CASSIGADSGANVLTF
V: TRBV5-1; J: TRBJ2-7; size: -; D: -; DNA: TGCGCCAGCAGCAGGGAGCCTACGGGGGACGAGCAGTACTTC; CDR3: CASSREPTGDEQYF
V: TRBV10-3; J: TRBJ1-1; size: -; D: TRBD1; DNA: TGTGCCATCGGCACAGGACAGGGGAACGGAGAGAGCACTGAAGCTTTCTTT; CDR3: CAIGTGQGNGESTEAFF
V: TRBV5-6; J: TRBJ2-7; size: -; D: -; DNA: TGTGCCAGCACCCGGAGGGCGGGGTCCTACGAGCAGTACTTC; CDR3: CASTRRAGSYEQYF
V: TRBV5-1; J: TRBJ1-2; size: -; D: TRBD1; DNA: TGCGCCAGCAGTCCTATGACAGGGGCAACTGGCTACACCTTC; CDR3: CASSPMTGATGYTF
V: TRBV13; J: TRBJ2-2; size: few; D: -; DNA: TGTGCCAGCAGCTTAGTACTCCAAGTGAACACCGGGGAGCTGTTTTTT; CDR3: CASSLVLQVNTGELFF
V: TRBV30; J: TRBJ2-1; size: many; D: -; DNA: TGTGCCTGGAGTGTACTCGAGTACAATGAGCAGTTCTTC; CDR3: CAWSVLEYNEQFF
V: TRBV29-1; J: TRBJ1-1; size: few; D: TRBD1; DNA: TGCAGCGTTGTGACAGGGGTGAACACTGAAGCTTTCTTT; CDR3: CSVVTGVNTEAFF
V: TRBV9; J: TRBJ2-1; size: -; D: -; DNA: TGTGCCAGCAAATCCTTCCGCAATGAGCAGTTCTTC; CDR3: CASKSFRNEQFF
V: TRBV4-1; J: TRBJ2-2; size: -; D: -; DNA: TGCGCCAGCAGCCAAGATCGAGGAGGGGGCACGAACACCGGGGAGCTGTTTTTT; CDR3: CASSQDRGGGTNTGELFF
V: TRBV7-9; J: TRBJ2-7; size: -; D: TRBD2; DNA: TGTGCCAGCAGCCCGGTAGCGGGAGGGCGCCACGAGCAGTACTTC; CDR3: CASSPVAGGRHEQYF
V: TRBV2; J: TRBJ2-6; size: -; D: TRBD1; DNA: TGTGCCAGCGCCGACAGGGCCGGGGCCAACGTCCTGACTTTC; CDR3: CASADRAGANVLTF
V: TRBV5-6; J: TRBJ2-3; size: once; D: TRBD2; DNA: TGTGCCAGCAGCCATTTAAGGACTAGACCGGGTACGCAGTATTTT; CDR3: CASSHLRTRPGTQYF
V: TRBV5-6; J: TRBJ2-3; size: -; D: TRBD2; DNA: TGTGCCAGTTTAGCGGGCCTCACAGATACGCAGTATTTT; CDR3: CASLAGLTDTQYF
V: TRBV21-1; J: TRBJ2-1; size: -; D: -; DNA: TGTGCCAGCAGCAAGGGACTAGCGGTCTACAATGAGCAGTTCTTC; CDR3: CASSKGLAVYNEQFF
V: TRBV19; J: TRBJ1-4; size: -; D: -; DNA: TGTGCCGTTCAGGTCCTCAATGAAAAACTGTTTTTT; CDR3: CAVQVLNEKLFF
V: TRBV2; J: TRBJ2-6; size: -; D: -; DNA: TGTGCCAGCAAGTTCGGGGGCTCTGGGGCCAACGTCCTGACTTTC; CDR3: CASKFGGSGANVLTF
V: TRBV6-4; J: TRBJ1-5; size: -; D: -; DNA: TGTGCCAGCAGTGAGCGGGTGGATCAGCCCCAGCATTTT; CDR3: CASSERVDQPQHF
V: TRBV27; J: TRBJ2-2; size: -; D: -; DNA: TGTGCCAGCAGTTTGCGGGACACCGGGGAGCTGTTTTTT; CDR3: CASSLRDTGELFF
V: TRBV27; J: TRBJ1-3; size: -; D: TRBD1; DNA: TGTGCCAGCAGCAAAGGGACAGTAGGAAACACCATATATTTT; CDR3: CASSKGTVGNTIYF
V: TRBV5-1; J: TRBJ2-3; size: -; D: -; DNA: TGCGCCAGCAGCTCGACAGGTTCAACAGATACGCAGTATTTT; CDR3: CASSSTGSTDTQYF
V: TRBV29-1; J: TRBJ1-5; size: few; D: -; DNA: TGCAGCGTGGCGGACGGGGGCAATCAGCCCCAGCATTTT; CDR3: CSVADGGNQPQHF
V: TRBV28; J: TRBJ1-5; size: few; D: TRBD1; DNA: TGTGCCAGCAGTTTTCAAACCGGGACAGGATCCAATCAGCCCCAGCATTTT; CDR3: CASSFQTGTGSNQPQHF
V: TRBV28; J: TRBJ2-5; size: -; D: TRBD2; DNA: TGTGCCAGCAGTTTGTCTACTAGCGGTGGTGGGGCCCAGTACTTC; CDR3: CASSLSTSGGGAQYF
V: TRBV25-1; J: TRBJ1-1; size: -; D: -; DNA: TGTGCCAGCAGTGCCTCAGGGGATAGCACTGAAGCTTTCTTT; CDR3: CASSASGDSTEAFF